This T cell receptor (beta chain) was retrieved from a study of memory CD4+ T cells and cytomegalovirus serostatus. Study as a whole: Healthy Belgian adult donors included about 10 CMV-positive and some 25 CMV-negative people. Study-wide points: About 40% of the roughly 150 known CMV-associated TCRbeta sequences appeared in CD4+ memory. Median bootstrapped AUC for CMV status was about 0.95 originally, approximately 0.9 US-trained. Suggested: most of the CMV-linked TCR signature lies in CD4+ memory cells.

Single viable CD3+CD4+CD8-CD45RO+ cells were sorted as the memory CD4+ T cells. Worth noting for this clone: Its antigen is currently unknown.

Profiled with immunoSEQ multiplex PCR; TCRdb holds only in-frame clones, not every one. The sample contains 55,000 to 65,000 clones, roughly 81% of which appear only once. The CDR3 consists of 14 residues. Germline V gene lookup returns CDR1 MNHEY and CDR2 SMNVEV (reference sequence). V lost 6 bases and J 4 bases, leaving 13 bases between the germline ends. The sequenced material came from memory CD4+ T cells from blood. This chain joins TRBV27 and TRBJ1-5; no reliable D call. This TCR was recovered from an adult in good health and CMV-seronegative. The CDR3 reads CASRSYGENQPQHF. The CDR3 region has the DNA TGTGCCAGCAGATCTTACGGGGAGAATCAGCCCCAGCATTTT.